These 18 T cell receptor beta chains were all obtained from the same sample, sequenced in a study of shared clonotypes between healthy human individuals. Assay: immunoSEQ multiplex PCR; the TCRdb copy retains only in-frame clones and omits some. The sample holds hundreds of thousands of clones; around 96% are singletons and the top ten take approximately 0.12%. CD45RO-negative cells were positively selected for CCR7, leaving out terminally differentiated effector memory CD45RA+ cells. Sequenced sample: naive CD8+ T cells sorted from blood. The receptors derive from a woman in her twenties or thirties in good health.

This rearrangement joins TRBV6-6 to TRBJ2-7; D remains ambiguous. The V end was cut by 0 bases, the J end by 6 bases, with 3 bases between. The CDR3 is 11 residues long. The V gene's germline CDR1 is MNHNY and CDR2 SVGAGI (reference sequence). The CDR3 nucleotides are TGTGCCAGCAGTTACTCGGTCGAGCAGTACTTC. Translated: CASSYSVEQYF.

This rearrangement joins TRBV11-2 to TRBJ2-1, with TRBD2 matching 13 bases. J lost 7 bases, V lost 3 bases, and 12 bases had no gene match. CDR1 and CDR2 from the germline V gene are SGHAT and FQNNGV. The CDR3 has 18 residues. CDR3 sequence reads: CASSLDPTSGGSWNEQFF. CDR3 in DNA: TGTGCCAGCAGCTTGGATCCGACTAGCGGGGGGTCTTGGAATGAGCAGTTCTTC.

The CDR3 nucleotides are TGTGCCAGTAGTATAGACACTAGTCAAACCTACGAGCAGTACTTC. Its protein product is CASSIDTSQTYEQYF. The chain employs TRBV19 and TRBJ2-7; TRBD2 might be the D (5 bases). The V gene lost 0 bases and the J gene lost 2 bases, with 11 bases spanning the gap. The CDR3 contains 15 residues. Germline-derived CDR1 and CDR2 are LNHDA and SQIVND (reference sequence).

The V and J genes are TRBV27 and TRBJ1-1; the D is unclear. Between the trimmed V and J ends, which lost 7 bases and 0 bases, there was a span of 21 bases. CDR1 MNHEY and CDR2 SMNVEV come from the germline V gene (reference sequence). CDR3 size: 17 residues. In nucleotides, the CDR3 is TGTGCCAGCACTCCAGCCGACGCCTTGACAATGAACACTGAAGCTTTCTTT. It codes for CASTPADALTMNTEAFF.

The chain combines TRBV11-2 with TRBJ2-7, with D tentatively TRBD2 (5 bases). CDR3 length: 15 amino acids. Germline V CDR1 and CDR2: SGHAT, FQNNGV. Trimming pared 5 bases from V and 0 bases from J, leaving 14 bases between. The CDR3 loop is CASSNEGTPSYEQYF. In DNA, the CDR3 is TGTGCCAGCAGCAACGAGGGTACCCCCTCCTACGAGCAGTACTTC.

The rearrangement joins TRBV7-9 to TRBJ2-7; D is possibly TRBD1 or TRBD2 (6 bases each). Trimming pared 9 bases from V and 3 bases from J, leaving 15 bases between. The CDR3 length is 13 residues. Germline loops: CDR1 SEHNR, CDR2 FQNEAQ (reference sequence). CDR3 amino acids: CASQGGLSYEQYF. DNA of the CDR3: TGTGCCAGTCAAGGGGGGCTCAGCTACGAGCAGTACTTC.

The gene calls are TRBV29-1 and TRBJ2-7; TRBD1 matches at 10 bases. V lost 6 bases to trimming and J lost 4 bases; unmatched junction nucleotides: 6. The CDR3 covers 13 residues. The V gene's germline CDR1 is SQVTM and CDR2 ANQGSEA. CDR3 DNA: TGCAGCGTCCCGGGACAGGGGCCTTACGAGCAGTACTTC. Its protein product is CSVPGQGPYEQYF.

This clone was counted once. The chain has TRBV19 and TRBJ1-2; 11 bases map to TRBD1. The CDR3 length is 13 residues. Germline CDR1 and CDR2: LNHDA and SQIVND (reference sequence). Trimming at V came to 7 bases and at J to 6 bases, leaving 4 bases not matched to a gene. The DNA of the CDR3 is TGTGCCAGTACCCTGGACAGGGGGCATGGCTACACCTTC. Translating it yields CASTLDRGHGYTF.

This rearrangement joins TRBV5-6 to TRBJ2-7; D perhaps matches TRBD2 (6 bases). Trimming took off 4 bases at V and 6 bases at J, with 14 bases between the two ends. The CDR3 spans 13 residues. The germline V gene has CDR1 SGHDT and CDR2 YYEEEE. This chain's CDR3 is CASSLAQGGEQYF. CDR3 nucleotide sequence: TGTGCCAGCAGCCTCGCCCAGGGAGGCGAGCAGTACTTC.

V and J are TRBV2 and TRBJ2-3, with 9 nucleotides matching TRBD1. V lost 10 bases to trimming and J lost 4 bases; unmatched junction nucleotides: 9. The V gene's germline CDR1 is SNHLY and CDR2 FYNNEI. This CDR3 comprises 14 residues. CDR3 bases: TGTGCCATTCGGACAGGGGTTATATCAGATACGCAGTATTTT. Its translation is CAIRTGVISDTQYF.

This clone was seen only once. Other nucleotide sequences in the sample specify the same CDR3. The chain has TRBV27 and TRBJ1-1; a possible D gene is TRBD1 (6 bases). V shed 5 bases and J shed 4 bases, with 11 bases lying between them. Per the germline V gene, CDR1 is MNHEY and CDR2 is SMNVEV (reference sequence). The CDR3 totals 13 residues. DNA of the CDR3: TGTGCCAGCAGTCTCCAGGGGTCCACTGAAGCTTTCTTT. It yields the protein CASSLQGSTEAFF.

The chain has TRBV28 and TRBJ2-5; the match to TRBD1 covers 8 bases. CDR1 and CDR2 from the germline V gene are MDHEN and SYDVKM. The CDR3 covers 16 residues. V was pared by 1 base and J by 2 bases, with 6 bases of the junction left unmatched. Written as DNA, the CDR3 is TGTGCCAGCAGTTTATACTCCGGGACAGGACAAGAGACCCAGTACTTC. Translation gives CASSLYSGTGQETQYF. The variable domain in full, with the rest retrieved from reference TRBV28 and TRBJ2-5, is DVKVTQSSRYLVKRTGEKVFLECVQDMDHENMFWYRQDPGLGLRLIYFSYDVKMKEKGDIPEGYSVSREKKERFSLILESASTNQTSMYLCASSLYSGTGQETQYFGPGTRLLVL.

This chain links TRBV27 with TRBJ2-3, with D unclear. The CDR3 is 13 residues long. Germline CDR1 reads MNHEY; CDR2 reads SMNVEV (reference sequence). With 3 bases removed from V and 2 bases from J, the gap between germline ends came to 6 bases. The CDR3 protein is CASSFPYTDTQYF. CDR3 nucleotide sequence: TGTGCCAGCAGTTTCCCCTACACAGATACGCAGTATTTT.

This chain joins TRBV25-1 and TRBJ1-2; 8 positions agree with TRBD1. Germline V gene data show CDR1 as MGHDK and CDR2 as SYGVNS. V was pared by 4 bases and J by 4 bases, with 11 bases of the junction left unmatched. This CDR3 comprises 16 residues. The CDR3 DNA reads TGTGCCAGCAGTGGCATCGGACAGGGTGAGGGCTATGGCTACACCTTC. As protein: CASSGIGQGEGYGYTF.

The chain combines TRBV4-1 with TRBJ2-1, with D perhaps matching TRBD1 or TRBD2 (5 bases each). The CDR3 contains 14 residues. The V gene lost 0 bases and the J gene lost 8 bases, with 11 bases spanning the gap. The germline V gene has CDR1 MGHRA and CDR2 YSYEKL. The CDR3 DNA sequence: TGCGCCAGCAGCCAAGATGGGGGTGGTGATGAGCAGTTCTTC. Its translation: CASSQDGGGDEQFF.

The chain couples TRBV19 to TRBJ2-7; 9 nucleotides match TRBD1. J was trimmed by 4 bases and V by 7 bases; bases with no gene match: 8. This CDR3 has 14 amino acids. The germline gives CDR1 LNHDA, CDR2 SQIVND (reference sequence). In nucleotides, the CDR3 is TGTGCCAGTATGCCGGGACAGGGTACGTACGAGCAGTACTTC. The encoded protein is CASMPGQGTYEQYF.

The chain recombines TRBV9 with TRBJ2-1; tentatively, D is TRBD2 (6 bases). Germline V gives CDR1 SGDLS, CDR2 YYNGEE. Trimming cost V 0 bases and J 7 bases, with 17 bases left between them. The CDR3 sequence is 16 residues long. CDR3 sequence: CASSVVPSEKKNEQFF. DNA for the CDR3: TGTGCCAGCAGCGTAGTTCCTAGCGAAAAGAAGAATGAGCAGTTCTTC.

The chain combines TRBV11-2 with TRBJ1-4; D is ambiguous. Germline V gene lookup returns CDR1 SGHAT and CDR2 FQNNGV. V gave up 1 base and J gave up 0 bases, with 6 bases separating them. The CDR3 contains 15 residues. The CDR3 is CASSLAVTTNEKLFF. DNA for the CDR3: TGTGCCAGCAGCTTAGCAGTTACAACTAATGAAAAACTGTTTTTT.